Listed below are T cell receptor beta chains from one sample, sequenced in a study of T cell changes during pregnancy in multiple sclerosis. Generated by immunoSEQ multiplex PCR, the TCRdb table keeps only in-frame clones and is missing some. The repertoire includes fewer than 60,000 clones, about 90% of them detected once, and 0.95% to 1.5% sits in the top ten. Sequencing used peripheral blood, obtained after pregnancy. The receptors were gathered from a female donor in good health, enrolled as a control in a pregnancy study. Each CDR3 is given with its conserved first and last residue. The order of the fields is V gene, CDR3 protein.

V gene: TRBV5-8; CDR3 protein: CASSPRTGNQPQHF
V gene: TRBV7-6; CDR3 protein: CASSLADRGEAFF
V gene: TRBV5-6; CDR3 protein: CASSFFISSASYNEQFF
V gene: TRBV5-8; CDR3 protein: CASNQGQIYGYTF
V gene: TRBV11-3; CDR3 protein: CASSLGQARETQYF
V gene: TRBV20-1; CDR3 protein: CSARDRTEAFF
V gene: TRBV7-2; CDR3 protein: CASSPRTAFAPGANVLTF
V gene: TRBV19; CDR3 protein: CASKFEQGAQLYGYTF
V gene: TRBV6-4; CDR3 protein: CASSDKGGGAVDEQFF
V gene: TRBV7-9; CDR3 protein: CASSFWQGGSYEQYF
V gene: TRBV5-1; CDR3 protein: CASSHRSGGNSYEQYF
V gene: TRBV6-6; CDR3 protein: CASSPRTGVTEAFF
V gene: TRBV28; CDR3 protein: CASSGLLASSYEQYF
V gene: TRBV29-1; CDR3 protein: CSVDTPGTGELFF
V gene: TRBV5-1; CDR3 protein: CASSLDTAKVYGYTF
V gene: TRBV6-5; CDR3 protein: CASSYFRTGMNTEAFF
V gene: TRBV5-1; CDR3 protein: CASSLTGTIYNEQFF
V gene: TRBV6-5; CDR3 protein: CASSLGSYTEAFF
V gene: TRBV12-5; CDR3 protein: CASGLSTRGGEKLFF
V gene: TRBV28; CDR3 protein: CASTPGTGYTSTEAFF
V gene: TRBV6-5; CDR3 protein: CASSPQKGSNQPQHF
V gene: TRBV10-3; CDR3 protein: CAISESGEGYTF
V gene: TRBV30; CDR3 protein: CVGRNTGELFF
V gene: TRBV19; CDR3 protein: CASSRVLYNEQFF
V gene: TRBV12-5; CDR3 protein: CASGPTWATATDTQYF
V gene: TRBV6-1; CDR3 protein: CASRDRGGHEQYF
V gene: TRBV27; CDR3 protein: CASSLSRTGVLRGNEKLFF
V gene: TRBV7-9; CDR3 protein: CASSSRGHGQETQYF
V gene: TRBV10-3; CDR3 protein: CAIRVEPYGYTF
V gene: TRBV19; CDR3 protein: CASSTFRETQYF
V gene: TRBV2; CDR3 protein: CASSYLTEAFF
V gene: TRBV10-3; CDR3 protein: CAISATGGDYNEQFF
V gene: TRBV2; CDR3 protein: CASSPDRGGNQPQHF
V gene: TRBV2; CDR3 protein: CASSVPLAGATLSSYEQYF
V gene: TRBV5-1; CDR3 protein: CASSTLAGGPYNEQFF
V gene: TRBV5-8; CDR3 protein: CASSFAEANYGYTF
V gene: TRBV9; CDR3 protein: CASSVSLRGRTDTQYF
V gene: TRBV5-1; CDR3 protein: CASSPTEQWGGPGGNEQFF
V gene: TRBV6-1; CDR3 protein: CASSEVWTGDNEKLFF
V gene: TRBV6-6; CDR3 protein: CASSYSPGQVYEQYF
V gene: TRBV2; CDR3 protein: CASSENISYEQYF
V gene: TRBV6-5; CDR3 protein: CASSYTSGHSNYGYTF
V gene: TRBV9; CDR3 protein: CASSVGGGEDTF
V gene: TRBV7-6; CDR3 protein: CASSASRNRLAGAEEQYF
V gene: TRBV9; CDR3 protein: CASSTGTSGKETQYF
V gene: TRBV2; CDR3 protein: CASSERRLAGFTDTQYF
V gene: TRBV19; CDR3 protein: CASSNEGYTEAFF
V gene: TRBV4-1; CDR3 protein: CASSQTPGNIQYF
V gene: TRBV6-1; CDR3 protein: CASREQGGYEKLFF
V gene: TRBV6-5; CDR3 protein: CASSRDNPYEQYF